Listed here is a single TCR beta chain. Germline CDR1 reads SEHNR; CDR2 reads FQNEAQ (reference sequence). The J segment lost 0 bases and the V segment lost 10 bases, leaving 10 bases of the junction unmatched. This CDR3 has 15 amino acids. This sample is drawn from a study of shared clonotypes between healthy human individuals. Study information: Per donor, CD8 memory used one plate, CD8 naive used two, CD4 memory used three and CD4 naive used three.

The table came from immunoSEQ multiplex PCR; TCRdb's copy has only in-frame clones and leaves some out. The table shows some 2.4 million clones, with over 85% occurring only once. CD45RA+ naive and CD45RA-negative memory subsets were separated from CD4+ cells. The specimen was naive CD4+ T cells from PBMCs. Subset described: CD45RA+ positively selected. The receptor was isolated from a man younger than 30 in good health. Some clones in this sample may be carry-over from other donors' samples. The chain carries TRBV7-9 and TRBJ2-7, with 9 positions matching TRBD1. CDR3 protein: CATQRGDRVSYEQYF. CDR3 DNA: TGTGCCACTCAGAGGGGGGACAGGGTCTCCTACGAGCAGTACTTC.